Each of the 31 T cell receptor beta chains below was sequenced from the same sample in a study of T-cell reconstitution after alpha-beta-depleted transplantation in children. Unique molecular identifiers were used in preparing the TCRbeta library. One entry per CDR3 protein results from TCRdb running MiXCR on the PCR reads. This table holds 200,000 to 250,000 distinct CDR3 sequences, approximately 8.9% found once. The input for sequencing was PBMCs, mostly from graft donor cells, taken 180 days after TCRalphabeta/CD19-depleted stem cell transplant. Every receptor here comes from a male patient younger than 18 who had a stem cell transplant for acute lymphoblastic leukemia, so the T cells may come from the graft donor.

This clonotype has at least ten counts. The chain has TRBV5-1 and TRBJ1-2; possible D gene TRBD1, 6 bases. The CDR3 has 14 amino acids. CDR1 is SGHRS and CDR2 is YFSETQ in the germline V gene. Between the trimmed V and J ends, which lost 0 bases and 2 bases, there was a span of 8 bases. The CDR3 region has the DNA TGCGCCAGCAGCTTGGGGACAGAGAACTATGGCTACACCTTC. Its protein is CASSLGTENYGYTF.

This clonotype was seen repeatedly, ten times or more. The chain uses TRBV6-2 or TRBV6-3 and TRBJ2-2; 8 bases fit TRBD2. The CDR3 length is 17 residues. V shed 2 bases and J 4 bases; nucleotides not matched to a gene: 9. From germline, CDR1 is MNHEY and CDR2 SVGEGT. DNA for the CDR3: TGTGCCAGCAGTTACACCGACTTCCGGGGGGGCACCGGGGAGCTGTTTTTT. Translated, it gives CASSYTDFRGGTGELFF.

This chain links TRBV6-5 with TRBJ2-5; 7 positions agree with TRBD2. J lost 3 bases, V lost 8 bases, and 9 bases had no gene match. In germline, CDR1 is MNHEY, CDR2 SVGAGI. The CDR3 totals 14 residues. This CDR3 is CASESARGEETQYF. The CDR3 coding sequence is TGTGCCAGCGAATCGGCCCGGGGGGAAGAGACCCAGTACTTC.

V and J are TRBV18 and TRBJ1-5; D remains unclear. CDR1 is KGHSH and CDR2 is LQKENI in the germline V gene. The CDR3 has 14 amino acids. V lost 3 bases and J 0 bases, leaving 6 bases between the germline ends. The CDR3 DNA reads TGTGCCAGCTCACCGGTCAATAGCAATCAGCCCCAGCATTTT. Its protein is CASSPVNSNQPQHF.

This clonotype was recorded many times. The chain couples TRBV18 to TRBJ2-3, with 8 bases lining up with TRBD1. V lost 7 bases, J lost 2 bases, and 2 bases stayed unmatched. The CDR3 extends over 13 amino acids. The germline CDR1 and CDR2 sequences are KGHSH and LQKENI. CDR3 loop: CASLTGDTDTQYF. The CDR3 nucleotides are TGTGCCAGCTTGACAGGGGACACAGATACGCAGTATTTT.

At least ten counts were recorded for this clonotype. This sequence joins TRBV4-1 and TRBJ2-7; D is ambiguous. Between the trimmed V and J ends, which lost 1 base and 2 bases, there was a span of 9 bases. The CDR3 has 14 residues. Germline V gives CDR1 MGHRA, CDR2 YSYEKL. Written as DNA, the CDR3 is TGCGCCAGCAGCCAAGGGGCAGGCGCCTACGAGCAGTACTTC. Translating it yields CASSQGAGAYEQYF.

This clonotype was detected many times. This chain connects TRBV7-9 to TRBJ2-5; perhaps D is TRBD1 or TRBD2 (5 bases each). Germline lookup yields CDR1 SEHNR and CDR2 FQNEAQ (reference sequence). The CDR3 extends over 13 amino acids. Trimming took 5 bases from V and 5 from J, leaving 12 bases between them. The chain's CDR3 is CASSTGTGETQYF. CDR3 in DNA: TGTGCCAGCAGCACGGGGACGGGGGAGACCCAGTACTTC.

The V and J genes are TRBV6-2 or TRBV6-3 and TRBJ1-1, with D possibly being TRBD1 (6 bases). The ends were cut back, 5 bases at V and 4 bases at J, with 14 bases in the middle. The germline gives CDR1 MNHEY, CDR2 SVGEGT. The CDR3 consists of 14 residues. CDR3 bases: TGTGCCAGCAGTAGCCAAGGGGGGGGCACTGAAGCTTTCTTT. Translated: CASSSQGGGTEAFF.

This clonotype appeared many times. This rearrangement joins TRBV29-1 to TRBJ1-2; 8 positions agree with TRBD1. CDR1 is SQVTM and CDR2 is ANQGSEA in the germline V gene. J lost 6 bases, V lost 6 bases, and 3 bases had no gene match. The CDR3 runs to 11 residues. The CDR3 DNA is TGCAGCGTCTGGACAGGGAATGGCTACACCTTC. It translates to CSVWTGNGYTF.

The table lists this clonotype with many counts. This chain links TRBV7-2 with TRBJ1-1, with D possibly matching TRBD1 (5 bases). Between the trimmed V and J ends, which lost 9 bases and 4 bases, there was a span of 18 bases. This CDR3 spans 14 amino acids. Germline V gene data show CDR1 as SGHTA and CDR2 as FQGNSA. CDR3 DNA sequence: TGTGCCAGTCGCCCTCAGGGTGGAGTCACTGAAGCTTTCTTT. Its protein product is CASRPQGGVTEAFF.

This clonotype was detected many times. V usage is TRBV2 and J usage is TRBJ2-2; D might be TRBD1 (6 bases). Germline loops: CDR1 SNHLY, CDR2 FYNNEI. Deletions cut 2 bases from V and 3 bases from J, with 10 bases between. The CDR3 totals 15 residues. This chain's CDR3 is CASSEQGSDTGELFF. CDR3 in DNA: TGTGCCAGCAGTGAACAGGGGTCGGACACCGGGGAGCTGTTTTTT.

This clonotype came up many times. The chain employs TRBV13 and TRBJ2-3, with 11 bases that match TRBD1. This CDR3 is 16 amino acids long. The germline CDR1 and CDR2 sequences are PRHDT and FYEKMQ (reference sequence). V lost 4 bases to trimming and J lost 4 bases; unmatched junction nucleotides: 7. This CDR3 reads CASSCGGQGDPDTQYF. The DNA of the CDR3 is TGTGCCAGCAGCTGCGGGGGACAGGGGGACCCAGATACGCAGTATTTT.

This clonotype appeared many times. The chain joins TRBV11-2 to TRBJ1-6, with D possibly matching TRBD1 (6 bases). Trimming removed 1 base at V and 8 bases at J, with 15 bases between. Germline-derived CDR1 and CDR2 are SGHAT and FQNNGV. CDR3 length: 16 residues. In nucleotides, the CDR3 is TGTGCCAGCAGCTTAGTAGGCCAGGGGATGGATTCACCCCTCCACTTT. This gives the protein CASSLVGQGMDSPLHF.

At least ten counts were recorded for this clonotype. The rearrangement joins TRBV12-5 to TRBJ2-5; D is tentatively TRBD1 or TRBD2 (6 bases each). Germline V gives CDR1 LGHNT, CDR2 FRNRAP. Trimming pared 4 bases from V and 0 bases from J, leaving 12 bases between. This CDR3 region has 15 residues. CDR3 nucleotide sequence: TGTGCTAGTGGTTCCCGGGGGCCGTACCAAGAGACCCAGTACTTC. It is translated as CASGSRGPYQETQYF.

The V gene is TRBV7-9, the J gene TRBJ2-5; tentatively, D is TRBD2 (5 bases). V was pared by 1 base and J by 5 bases, with 17 bases between. Germline-derived CDR1 and CDR2 are SEHNR and FQNEAQ (reference sequence). This CDR3 is built from 16 residues. The CDR3 protein is CASSLVSVFTGETQYF. CDR3 nucleotide sequence: TGTGCCAGCAGCTTAGTGTCCGTTTTTACGGGGGAGACCCAGTACTTC.

The CDR3 DNA reads as TGTGCCAGCAGTCCCCTCAGCGGGAGGGCGCTAGAGACCCAGTACTTC. It encodes CASSPLSGRALETQYF. This sequence joins TRBV12-3 or TRBV12-4 and TRBJ2-5, with 10 bases identical to TRBD2. There are 16 residues in the CDR3. V lost 5 bases and J lost 4; bases outside the gene matches: 10.

This clonotype was observed at least ten times. This chain joins TRBV7-9 and TRBJ1-1; perhaps TRBD1 as D (5 bases). CDR1 is SEHNR, CDR2 FQNEAQ, per germline (reference sequence). The CDR3 runs 17 residues. Trimming pared 0 bases from V and 4 bases from J, leaving 18 bases between. The CDR3 loop is CASSLAAGHRGSTEAFF. The CDR3 coding sequence is TGTGCCAGCAGCTTAGCGGCAGGGCACAGAGGTTCCACTGAAGCTTTCTTT.

V is TRBV5-4 and J is TRBJ2-2; D remains ambiguous. This CDR3 has 14 residues. The V and J ends lost 4 bases and 6 bases respectively, with 13 bases between them. Per the germline V gene, CDR1 is SGHNT and CDR2 is YYREEE (reference sequence). CDR3 region: CASSPMINSGELFF. The DNA for the CDR3 is TGTGCCAGCAGCCCAATGATTAACTCCGGGGAGCTGTTTTTT.

The sample holds many counts of this clonotype. V usage is TRBV13 and J usage is TRBJ1-1; 7 bases align to TRBD1. Germline trimming cut 6 bases from V and 6 bases from J; bases unmatched to any gene: 10. Germline-derived CDR1 and CDR2 are PRHDT and FYEKMQ (reference sequence). This CDR3 is 14 amino acids long. This CDR3 reads CASSRTRGLPEAFF. CDR3 nucleotides: TGTGCCAGCAGTCGTACCAGGGGGTTGCCTGAAGCTTTCTTT.

This chain links TRBV5-1 with TRBJ2-1; 9 bases map to TRBD1. CDR3 length: 15 residues. The germline gives CDR1 SGHRS, CDR2 YFSETQ. With 3 bases clipped from V and 8 bases from J, the junction kept 9 bases outside the gene matches. The CDR3 reads CASSSGQGKSHEQFF. CDR3 nucleotides: TGCGCCAGCAGCTCTGGACAGGGGAAGTCCCATGAGCAGTTCTTC.

There are a few counts of this clonotype. This chain connects TRBV5-1 to TRBJ2-1, with 7 bases lining up with TRBD2. V was pared by 1 base and J by 7 bases, with 11 bases of the junction left unmatched. The V gene's germline CDR1 is SGHRS and CDR2 YFSETQ. This CDR3 is built from 16 residues. The CDR3 region is CASSLRLAGPRNEQFF. In DNA form, the CDR3 reads TGCGCCAGCAGCTTGAGATTAGCGGGCCCAAGGAATGAGCAGTTCTTC. The full variable domain, rest sourced from reference TRBV5-1 and TRBJ2-1, is KAGVTQTPRYLIKTRGQQVTLSCSPISGHRSVSWYQQTPGQGLQFLFEYFSETQRNKGNFPGRFSGRQFSNSRSEMNVSTLELGDSALYLCASSLRLAGPRNEQFFGPGTRLTVL.

This clonotype has at least ten counts. This rearrangement joins TRBV2 to TRBJ2-7; D remains ambiguous. The ends were cut back, 7 bases at V and 4 bases at J, with 11 bases in the middle. The germline CDR1 and CDR2 sequences are SNHLY and FYNNEI. The CDR3 has 12 amino acids. The CDR3 DNA reads TGTGCCAGCATCGGACGGGTTTACGAGCAGTACTTC. Translation gives CASIGRVYEQYF.

The sample holds many counts of this clonotype. The chain is built from TRBV2 and TRBJ2-7; 7 positions match TRBD1. The CDR3 consists of 15 residues. J gave up 3 bases and V 1 base, and 6 bases lay outside the gene matches. The V gene's germline CDR1 is SNHLY and CDR2 FYNNEI. CDR3: CASSEGGGGYYEQYF. The CDR3 region has the DNA TGTGCCAGCAGTGAAGGAGGGGGCGGTTACTACGAGCAGTACTTC.

This clonotype occurred a few times. This sequence joins TRBV19 and TRBJ2-1, with TRBD2 as a possible D gene (5 bases). Germline V CDR1 and CDR2: LNHDA, SQIVND (reference sequence). The CDR3 runs 12 residues. V was shortened by 3 bases and J by 9 bases, with 9 bases between the two germline ends. CDR3 region: CASSMGAGEQFF. The CDR3 bases are TGTGCCAGTAGTATGGGTGCGGGTGAGCAGTTCTTC.

The chain has TRBV28 and TRBJ1-1, with a possible D match to TRBD1 (6 bases). V lost 6 bases, J lost 1 base, and 15 bases lay in between. Germline loops: CDR1 MDHEN, CDR2 SYDVKM. The CDR3 runs to 15 residues. The CDR3 protein is CASRPGGKRNTEAFF. The CDR3 DNA reads as TGTGCCAGCAGGCCCGGGGGCAAGAGGAACACTGAAGCTTTCTTT.

This clonotype was seen many times. The V gene is TRBV20-1, the J gene TRBJ1-5; 7 bases line up with TRBD1. This CDR3 is built from 14 residues. The V gene's germline CDR1 is DFQATT and CDR2 SNEGSKA (reference sequence). The junction had 8 bases not matched to a gene; V was cut back by 6 bases and J by 3 bases. CDR3 loop: CSAKTGVDNQPQHF. CDR3 DNA: TGCAGTGCCAAAACAGGGGTCGACAATCAGCCCCAGCATTTT.

This clonotype was recorded many times. The rearrangement uses TRBV4-1 and TRBJ1-2; D unresolved. Germline V CDR1 and CDR2: MGHRA, YSYEKL. This CDR3 is built from 14 residues. The V end lost 0 bases, the J end lost 1 base, and 6 bases lay between the germline ends. The CDR3 coding sequence is TGCGCCAGCAGCCAAGAGGGTTTTAACTATGGCTACACCTTC. Its protein product is CASSQEGFNYGYTF.

This clonotype was observed at least ten times. This sequence joins TRBV12-3 or TRBV12-4 and TRBJ2-3; weak D call: TRBD1 (6 bases). V shed 1 base and J shed 3 bases, with 8 bases lying between them. CDR3 length: 14 amino acids. CDR3 coding DNA: TGTGCCAGCAGTTTAGTCCAGGGGACAGATACGCAGTATTTT. It specifies CASSLVQGTDTQYF.

This clonotype occurred many times. This rearrangement joins TRBV12-3 or TRBV12-4 to TRBJ2-4; 7 bases match TRBD1. The length of the CDR3 is 13 residues. The junction had 3 bases not matched to a gene; V was cut back by 6 bases and J by 4 bases. The DNA of the CDR3 is TGTGCCAGCAGCCACAGGGGTAAAAACATTCAGTACTTC. This sequence encodes CASSHRGKNIQYF.

This clonotype has at least ten counts. The chain carries TRBV11-1 and TRBJ2-5; TRBD2 matches 10 bases. In germline, CDR1 is SGHAT, CDR2 FQDESV (reference sequence). CDR3 length: 15 amino acids. The V gene end was trimmed by 4 bases and the J gene end by 3 bases; junction bases not matched to a gene: 5. In nucleotides, the CDR3 is TGTGCCAGCAGCTCTCTAGCGGGAGTGGAAGAGACCCAGTACTTC. Translation gives CASSSLAGVEETQYF.

This clonotype was seen repeatedly, ten times or more. V and J are TRBV2 and TRBJ2-7; D remains ambiguous. This CDR3 is built from 15 residues. V lost 4 bases, J lost 0 bases, and 13 bases lay in between. From germline, CDR1 is SNHLY and CDR2 FYNNEI. CDR3 bases: TGTGCCAGCAGTGGCCCCCTGGTAACCTCCTACGAGCAGTACTTC. Protein sequence: CASSGPLVTSYEQYF.